The following is a T cell receptor beta chain sequence with its context. Its antigen is unknown. This entry is derived from a study of graft-versus-host responses after intestinal transplantation. Study-level findings and limits: Early post-transplant HvG declines tracked with peak circulating GvH clone levels. GvH clones detected in recipient marrow included some appearing first in ileum or blood.

Between the trimmed V and J ends, which lost 0 bases and 0 bases, there was a span of 9 bases. CDR1 is SGHVS, CDR2 FNYEAQ, per germline. This CDR3 contains 15 residues. Measured with immunoSEQ multiplex PCR; TCRdb has only the in-frame clones, and not every one. The data contain about 14,000 clones, just under 95% of them singletons. The chain has TRBV7-6 and TRBJ2-7; maybe TRBD2 (6 bases). The source was PBMCs, collected 9 days after transplant. The clonotype originates from a human patient who received an intestinal transplant, so some T cells may come from the graft donor. The CDR3 coding sequence is TGTGCCAGCAGCTTAGCGAGGAGGGGCTCCTACGAGCAGTACTTC. Translation gives CASSLARRGSYEQYF.